A single T cell receptor (beta chain) is shown here with its context. Germline V CDR1 and CDR2: SGHRS, YFSETQ. Trimming took 1 base from V and 5 from J; bases not matched to a gene: 13. The CDR3 has 17 amino acids. The data stem from a study of shared T cell receptors in the human thymus. Some clones are missing from TCRdb's copy, which holds only in-frame ones; the method was immunoSEQ multiplex PCR. The table records a few hundred thousand clones, 85% to 95% of them present only once. The TCR originated in a human donor. This chain links TRBV5-1 with TRBJ2-3; 7 bases align to TRBD2. Sequenced: thymocytes. CDR3 loop: CASSLNGEGLIRDTQYF. The DNA of the CDR3 is TGCGCCAGCAGCTTGAATGGGGAGGGCCTTATTAGAGATACGCAGTATTTT.